The sequence of this T cell receptor (beta chain) was determined in a study of blood T cell repertoires in COVID-19. Turning to the study itself: Material from acute and convalescent COVID-19 was sourced from the United States, Italy and Spain. T cells, B-cell-depleted T cells, or PBMCs supplied cDNA or gDNA.

Patients at the Seattle site were enrolled during active infection and followed longitudinally. Authors' methods: It was from reference gene primer amplification that nucleated cell counts were estimated. Profiled with immunoSEQ multiplex PCR; TCRdb holds only in-frame clones, not every one. The D gene and trimming were derived from the DNA, and the V and J assignments and clone size from that table. This table holds over 200,000 clones, more than 85% found once. The CDR3 spans 16 residues. V lost 0 bases, J lost 4 bases, and 4 bases stayed unmatched. CDR1 and CDR2 from the germline V gene are SGHRS and YFSETQ.

The sequence was collected from a man aged 60 to 75 with COVID-19, enrolled during active disease. The sequenced material came from peripheral blood. The chain uses TRBV5-1 and TRBJ2-1; 10 nucleotides agree with TRBD2. The DNA of the CDR3 is TGCGCCAGCAGCTTGGAGGCAGCGGGAGGGTACAATGAGCAGTTCTTC. It translates to CASSLEAAGGYNEQFF.